The 22 T cell receptor beta chains listed next were all sequenced from one sample in a study of T cells in Graves' hyperthyroidism and ophthalmopathy. Authors of the study amplified TCR beta CDR3 regions from RNA transcripts. TCR CDR3 regions were first amplified by RT-PCR with HTBI primers. TCRdb reprocessed the multiplex PCR reads via MiXCR and lists one record per CDR3 protein. The sample includes hundreds of thousands of distinct CDR3 sequences, approximately 16% of them seen just once. Sequencing was performed on blood. These receptors were collected from a woman aged 18-29 years with Graves' hyperthyroidism.

This clonotype was detected many times. V gene TRBV12-3 or TRBV12-4 combines with J gene TRBJ2-5; the D gene is possibly TRBD2 (5 bases). This CDR3 contains 11 residues. V lost 2 bases, J lost 9 bases, and 7 bases lay in between. CDR3 amino acids: CASSLTGSQYF. CDR3 bases: TGTGCCAGCAGTTTAACGGGATCCCAGTACTTC.

Many counts were recorded for this clonotype. V usage is TRBV7-2 and J usage is TRBJ2-6; 11 bases are a match to TRBD2. The CDR3 loop spans 17 amino acids. In germline, CDR1 is SGHTA, CDR2 FQGNSA. V was pared by 6 bases and J by 2 bases, with 6 bases of the junction left unmatched. CDR3 sequence (DNA): TGTGCCAGCAGTTTTAGCGGGAGGGCCGCTGGGGCCAACGTCCTGACTTTC. Its translation: CASSFSGRAAGANVLTF.

This clonotype has ten or more counts. The chain joins TRBV7-3 to TRBJ2-3; tentatively, D is TRBD1 (6 bases). V lost 5 bases to trimming and J lost 2 bases, with 14 bases between them. CDR1 and CDR2 from the germline V gene are SGHTA and FQGTGA. The CDR3 sequence is 15 residues long. This chain's CDR3 is CASSQGTGITDTQYF. CDR3 nucleotides: TGTGCCAGCAGCCAGGGGACCGGGATCACAGATACGCAGTATTTT.

This clonotype was seen many times. This CDR3 reads CSATRTSGRGVYEQYF. The CDR3 DNA follows: TGCAGTGCCACCCGGACTAGCGGGAGGGGTGTGTACGAGCAGTACTTC. This chain joins TRBV20-1 and TRBJ2-7; TRBD2 matches at 15 bases. This CDR3 is built from 16 residues. V lost 6 bases, J lost 4 bases, and 10 bases stayed unmatched. CDR1 is DFQATT, CDR2 SNEGSKA, per germline (reference sequence).

The J gene is TRBJ1-1, the V gene TRBV28, with D uncertain. CDR1 is MDHEN and CDR2 is SYDVKM in the germline V gene. The length of the CDR3 is 13 residues. Trimming cost V 8 bases and J 0 bases, with 10 bases left between them. CDR3 protein: CASGVKVNTEAFF. The CDR3 nucleotides are TGTGCCAGCGGGGTGAAGGTGAACACTGAAGCTTTCTTT.

Many counts were recorded for this clonotype. The V gene is TRBV11-2, the J gene TRBJ1-1; D is undetermined. The CDR3 consists of 13 residues. CDR1 is SGHAT, CDR2 FQNNGV, per germline. Trimming cost V 6 bases and J 3 bases, with 11 bases left between them. The CDR3 nucleotides are TGTGCCAGCAGTTCGAACCTTCACACTGAAGCTTTCTTT. Translation gives CASSSNLHTEAFF.

This clonotype has just a few counts. The chain has TRBV29-1 and TRBJ1-5; TRBD1 is a possible D gene (6 bases). The CDR3 is made up of 13 amino acids. V was pared by 0 bases and J by 3 bases, with 6 bases between. Germline assignment: CDR1 SQVTM and CDR2 ANQGSEA. CDR3 sequence (DNA): TGCAGCGTTGAAGAGGGGGCCAATCAGCCCCAGCATTTT. Translation: CSVEEGANQPQHF.

This clonotype was observed a few times. The V and J genes are TRBV5-1 and TRBJ2-1; D not certain. Germline V CDR1 and CDR2: SGHRS, YFSETQ. V was shortened by 2 bases and J by 0 bases, with 15 bases between the two germline ends. This CDR3 spans 17 amino acids. CDR3 amino acids: CASSLRVPRSSYNEQFF. CDR3 sequence (DNA): TGCGCCAGCAGCTTACGCGTGCCGAGGAGCTCCTACAATGAGCAGTTCTTC.

This rearrangement joins TRBV4-1 to TRBJ1-6; D not resolved. Germline V gives CDR1 MGHRA, CDR2 YSYEKL. The CDR3 is made up of 14 amino acids. Trimming cost V 4 bases and J 7 bases, with 11 bases left between them. For the CDR3, the DNA is TGCGCCAGCAGCCGCGGGCCTCTGAATTCACCCCTCCACTTT. Amino acid sequence: CASSRGPLNSPLHF.

This clonotype was counted at least ten times. The chain employs TRBV7-8 and TRBJ2-7; 13 positions match TRBD2. V shed 5 bases, J shed 0 bases, and the junction held 4 bases outside the gene matches. CDR1 and CDR2 from the germline V gene are SGHVS and FQNEAQ. This CDR3 spans 16 amino acids. The CDR3 is CASSKRTSGSSYEQYF. The CDR3, as DNA: TGTGCCAGCAGCAAGCGGACTAGCGGGAGCTCCTACGAGCAGTACTTC. The full variable domain, completed using reference TRBV7-8 and TRBJ2-7, is GAGVSQSPRYKVAKRGQDVALRCDPISGHVSLFWYQQALGQGPEFLTYFQNEAQLDKSGLPSDRFFAERPEGSVSTLKIQRTQQEDSAVYLCASSKRTSGSSYEQYFGPGTRLTVT.

This chain links TRBV3-1 with TRBJ1-1; D remains unclear. Germline CDR1 is LGHDT and CDR2 is YNNKEL (reference sequence). Deletions cut 6 bases from V and 1 base from J, with 9 bases between. The CDR3 is made up of 13 amino acids. CDR3 residues: CASSRSSNTEAFF. CDR3 nucleotides: TGTGCCAGCAGTCGGTCCTCGAACACTGAAGCTTTCTTT.

As regards this clonotype: The junction departs from the called germline gene at one end, perhaps through a read error. The rearrangement uses TRBV12-3 or TRBV12-4 and TRBJ2-7; TRBD1 might be the D (6 bases). This CDR3 region has 16 residues. The CDR3 loop reads CASSLGAPGAPYEQHF. The CDR3 nucleotides are TGTGCCAGCAGTTTAGGAGCGCCAGGGGCTCCCTACGAGCAGCACTTC.

This clonotype came up many times. The chain uses TRBV6-2 or TRBV6-3 and TRBJ2-2, with D perhaps TRBD1 (6 bases). Germline V gene sequence: CDR1 MNHEY, CDR2 SVGEGT. V lost 6 bases and J 4 bases, leaving 12 bases between the germline ends. The CDR3 is made up of 14 amino acids. The chain's CDR3 is CASRPGQFTGELFF. For the CDR3, the DNA is TGTGCCAGCAGGCCTGGACAGTTCACCGGGGAGCTGTTTTTT.

On this clonotype itself: This may stem from a read error, because a much larger clone lies one nucleotide away. The CDR3 sequence: CASSPPSQGDSPRHF. The CDR3 DNA reads TGTGCCAGCTCACCACCGTCGCAGGGGGATTCACCCCGCCACTTT. This chain joins TRBV18 and TRBJ1-6; 7 nucleotides align to TRBD1. The CDR3 consists of 15 residues. CDR1 KGHSH and CDR2 LQKENI come from the germline V gene.

This clonotype was picked up many times. The chain recombines TRBV6-1 with TRBJ2-7, with 10 bases matching TRBD2. Trimming took 5 bases from V and 4 from J; bases not matched to a gene: 11. CDR1 and CDR2 from the germline V gene are MNHNS and SASEGT. The CDR3 covers 16 residues. CDR3 nucleotides: TGTGCCAGCAGTTACGAGGGACTAGCGACACATTACGAGCAGTACTTC. It yields the protein CASSYEGLATHYEQYF.

This clonotype was observed at least ten times. The chain recombines TRBV24-1 with TRBJ1-5; no reliable D call. Trimming took 0 bases from V and 9 from J, leaving 11 bases between them. There are 14 residues in the CDR3. Looked up from germline, CDR1 is KGHDR and CDR2 is SFDVKD. CDR3 bases: TGTGCCACCAGTGATTTGCCCTCGGGAAGGCCCCAGCATTTT. Its protein is CATSDLPSGRPQHF.

The V gene is TRBV29-1, the J gene TRBJ2-7; 8 bases are a match to TRBD2. Trimming at V came to 4 bases and at J to 2 bases, leaving 7 bases not matched to a gene. Germline lookup yields CDR1 SQVTM and CDR2 ANQGSEA. The length of the CDR3 is 14 residues. The CDR3 protein is CSVGSGRGPYEQYF. The CDR3 nucleotides are TGCAGCGTTGGCAGCGGGAGAGGTCCCTACGAGCAGTACTTC.

In this sample, this clonotype turned up a few times. In nucleotides, the CDR3 is TGCAGCGTTTCGGACTCAGACGGAGGTCAGCCCCAGCATTTT. Its protein is CSVSDSDGGQPQHF. The chain has TRBV29-1 and TRBJ1-5; D gene uncertain. The CDR3 consists of 14 residues. From germline, CDR1 is SQVTM and CDR2 ANQGSEA. Trimming took 5 bases from V and 6 from J, leaving 17 bases between them.

This clonotype showed up many times. The chain links TRBV11-2 to TRBJ2-5, with TRBD2 as a possible D gene (7 bases). Germline V CDR1 and CDR2: SGHAT, FQNNGV. This CDR3 is built from 17 residues. V gave up 5 bases and J gave up 5 bases, with 24 bases separating them. DNA of the CDR3: TGTGCCAGCAGCCGAAACCTCCCTGGGGGGGCTCACGAGACCCAGTACTTC. Its translation: CASSRNLPGGAHETQYF.

V is TRBV6-1 and J is TRBJ2-1, with D tentatively TRBD1 (7 bases). Germline V gene lookup returns CDR1 MNHNS and CDR2 SASEGT. V lost 4 bases and J 8 bases, leaving 18 bases between the germline ends. CDR3 size: 15 residues. The CDR3 DNA reads TGTGCCAGCAGTGCTGACAGGGTCCCTAGCGATGAGCAGTTCTTC. It is translated as CASSADRVPSDEQFF.

The CDR3 loop reads CASSLYGQATYEQYF. The CDR3 DNA follows: TGTGCCAGCAGTTTATACGGACAGGCAACCTACGAGCAGTACTTC. The chain employs TRBV27 and TRBJ2-7, with TRBD1 matching over 7 bases. The CDR3 extends over 15 amino acids. The germline V gene has CDR1 MNHEY and CDR2 SMNVEV (reference sequence). After removal of 1 base from V and 2 bases from J, the junction contained 5 bases not matched to a gene.

Many counts were recorded for this clonotype. The rearrangement uses TRBV3-1 and TRBJ1-2; TRBD1 is a possible D gene (5 bases). V gave up 6 bases and J gave up 4 bases, with 15 bases separating them. Germline CDR1 and CDR2: LGHDT and YNNKEL (reference sequence). The CDR3 has 14 residues. In DNA form, the CDR3 reads TGTGCCAGCAGTCCCATAGGACAACGCTATGGCTACACCTTC. Protein sequence: CASSPIGQRYGYTF. The whole variable domain, remainder taken from reference TRBV3-1 and TRBJ1-2, is DTAVSQTPKYLVTQMGNDKSIKCEQNLGHDTMYWYKQDSKKFLKIMFSYNNKELIINETVPNRFSPKSPDKAHLNLHINSLELGDSAVYFCASSPIGQRYGYTFGSGTRLTVV.